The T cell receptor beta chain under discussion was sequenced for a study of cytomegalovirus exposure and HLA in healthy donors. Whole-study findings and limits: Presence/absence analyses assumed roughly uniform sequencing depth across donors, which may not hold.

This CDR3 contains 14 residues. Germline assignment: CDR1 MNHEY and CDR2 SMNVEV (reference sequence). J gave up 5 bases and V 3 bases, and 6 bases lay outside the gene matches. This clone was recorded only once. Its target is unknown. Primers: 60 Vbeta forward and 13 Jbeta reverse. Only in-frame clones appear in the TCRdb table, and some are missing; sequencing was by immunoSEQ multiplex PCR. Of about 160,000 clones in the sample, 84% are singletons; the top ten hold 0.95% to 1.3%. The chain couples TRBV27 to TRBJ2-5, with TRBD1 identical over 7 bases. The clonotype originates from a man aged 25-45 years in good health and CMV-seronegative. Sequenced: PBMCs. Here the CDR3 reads CASSFVGGWETQYF. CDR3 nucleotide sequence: TGTGCCAGCAGTTTTGTAGGGGGCTGGGAGACCCAGTACTTC.